This T cell receptor beta chain was observed in a study of CD8 T cells in Susac syndrome. Trimming cost V 6 bases and J 2 bases; bases outside gene matches: 3. This CDR3 comprises 12 residues. Per germline, CDR1 SQVTM and CDR2 ANQGSEA. Only a few counts were recorded for this clonotype. What it binds is unknown. The multiple sclerosis controls were treatment-naive patients affected by stable or active relapsing-remitting disease. TEMRA cells were FACS-enriched, with CD8+ and CD4+ T cells isolated negatively. Study-level points and caveats: The authors acknowledged that their TCR sequencing and HLA analysis involved a relatively small number of individuals.

RNA, at roughly 0.45 to 1 ug, was reverse transcribed with random hexamers. The TCR beta CDR3 was amplified by immunoSEQ multiplex PCR across 54 Vbeta, 13 Jbeta. TCRdb called the immunoSEQ multiplex PCR reads again in MiXCR, with one record for every CDR3 protein. In the table there are 75,000 to 95,000 distinct CDR3 sequences, 90% to 95% of which are singletons. The sequence came from a human donor with multiple sclerosis. V usage is TRBV29-1 and J usage is TRBJ1-2; the match to TRBD1 covers 7 bases. Material for sequencing was CD8+ T cells from PBMCs. The CDR3 DNA sequence: TGCAGCGTGACAGGGACAAACTATGGCTACACCTTC. This gives the protein CSVTGTNYGYTF.